This T cell receptor (beta chain) was sequenced for a study of CD8 T cells in acute hepatitis C reinfection. Repertoires were generated with immunoSEQ multiplex PCR, while TCRdb's copy carries only in-frame clones and drops some. There are about 40,000 clones in the sample; roughly 88% occur only once, and around 9.9% lies in the top ten. Documented time point: naive CD8 control sorted from an acute-time-point sample. V was pared by 5 bases and J by 0 bases, with 19 bases between. Germline V gene lookup returns CDR1 MNHEY and CDR2 SMNVEV (reference sequence). This CDR3 comprises 18 residues. The clonotype was recovered from a woman under 30 who spontaneously cleared hepatitis C infection. The rearrangement joins TRBV27 to TRBJ1-4; D is unclear. The sequenced material came from naive CD8+ T cells from PBMCs. The CDR3 DNA reads TGTGCCAGCAGTGCATTATTACCGGGAGCAGCAACTAATGAAAAACTGTTTTTT. It translates to CASSALLPGAATNEKLFF.